This T cell receptor (beta chain) emerged from a study of blood T cell repertoires in COVID-19. At the level of the study: Spain, Italy and the United States supplied samples that represented acute and convalescent COVID-19. T cells, B-cell-depleted T cells, or PBMCs provided the cDNA or gDNA that served as material.

Original processing notes: Reference gene primer amplification yielded estimated nucleated cell counts. TCRdb's copy holds only in-frame clones and misses some; the assay was immunoSEQ multiplex PCR. The D gene and trimming were derived from the DNA, and the V and J assignments and clone size from that table. The sample comprises around 300,000 clones, around 86% of which are singletons, and 1% rests with the top ten. The V gene's germline CDR1 is MNHEY and CDR2 SMNVEV (reference sequence). CDR3 length equals 15 residues. J gave up 2 bases and V 2 bases, and 4 bases lay outside the gene matches. The sequenced sample was peripheral blood. The origin of this receptor is a man aged 50 or older with active or convalescent COVID-19. The V and J genes are TRBV27 and TRBJ2-7; TRBD2 matches 9 bases. The CDR3 sequence: CASSLVVAGAYEQYF. CDR3 DNA sequence: TGTGCCAGCAGTTTAGTGGTAGCGGGGGCCTACGAGCAGTACTTC.